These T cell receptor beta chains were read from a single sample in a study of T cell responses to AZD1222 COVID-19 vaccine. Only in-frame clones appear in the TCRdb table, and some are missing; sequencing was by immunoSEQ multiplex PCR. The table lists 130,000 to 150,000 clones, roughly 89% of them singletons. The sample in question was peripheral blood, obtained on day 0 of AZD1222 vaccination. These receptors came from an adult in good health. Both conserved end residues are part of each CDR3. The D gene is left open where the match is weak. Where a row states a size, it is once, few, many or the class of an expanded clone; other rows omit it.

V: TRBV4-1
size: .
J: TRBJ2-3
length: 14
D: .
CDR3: CASSQEPRTGYPYF
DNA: TGCGCCAGCAGCCAAGAACCCCGGACCGGTTACCCGTATTTT

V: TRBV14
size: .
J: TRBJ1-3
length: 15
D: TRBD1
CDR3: CASSGRTGLGNTIYF
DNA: TGTGCCAGCAGCGGACGGACAGGGCTGGGAAACACCATATATTTT

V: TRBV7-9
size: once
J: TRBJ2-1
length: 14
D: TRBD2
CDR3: CASSLGDYSNEQFF
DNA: TGTGCCAGCAGCTTAGGGGACTACAGCAATGAGCAGTTCTTC

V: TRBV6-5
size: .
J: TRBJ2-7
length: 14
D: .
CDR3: CASSYSGTPFEQYF
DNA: TGTGCCAGCAGTTACTCAGGGACTCCTTTCGAGCAGTACTTC

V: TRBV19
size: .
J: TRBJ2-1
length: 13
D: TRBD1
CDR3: CASSTTGGNEQFF
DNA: TGTGCCAGTAGTACAACAGGGGGCAATGAGCAGTTCTTC

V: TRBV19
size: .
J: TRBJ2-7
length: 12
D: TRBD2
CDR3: CAAGTNLYEQYF
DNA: TGTGCCGCCGGGACTAACCTTTACGAGCAGTACTTC

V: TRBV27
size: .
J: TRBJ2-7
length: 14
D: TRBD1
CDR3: CASSQQGPLYEQYF
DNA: TGTGCCAGCAGCCAACAGGGGCCCCTCTACGAGCAGTACTTC

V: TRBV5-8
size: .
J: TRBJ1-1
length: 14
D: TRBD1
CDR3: CASSPLDRATEAFF
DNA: TGTGCCAGCAGCCCGCTAGACAGGGCCACTGAAGCTTTCTTT

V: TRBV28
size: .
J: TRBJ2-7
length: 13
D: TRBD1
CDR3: CASEQGLNYEQYF
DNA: TGTGCCAGCGAACAGGGGCTTAACTACGAGCAGTACTTC

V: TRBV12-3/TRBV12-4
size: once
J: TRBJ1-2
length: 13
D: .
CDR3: CASVGMMAVGYTF
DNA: TGTGCCAGCGTGGGGATGATGGCAGTTGGCTACACCTTC

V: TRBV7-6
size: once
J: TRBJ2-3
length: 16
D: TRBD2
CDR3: CASSVLAGLSTDTQYF
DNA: TGTGCCAGCAGCGTTCTAGCGGGGCTAAGCACAGATACGCAGTATTTT

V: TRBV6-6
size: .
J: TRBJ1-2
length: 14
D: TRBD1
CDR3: CASSYSDRGEGYTF
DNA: TGTGCCAGCAGTTACTCGGACAGGGGGGAAGGCTACACCTTC

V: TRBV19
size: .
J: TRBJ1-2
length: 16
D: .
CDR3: CASSRGARQTNYGYTF
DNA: TGTGCCAGTAGCCGAGGGGCGAGACAAACTAACTATGGCTACACCTTC

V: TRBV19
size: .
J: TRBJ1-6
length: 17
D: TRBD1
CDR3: CASSHIPGQARNSPLHF
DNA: TGTGCCAGTAGTCACATTCCGGGACAGGCGCGAAATTCACCCCTCCACTTT

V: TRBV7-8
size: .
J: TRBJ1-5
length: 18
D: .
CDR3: CASSSDPGSYGTNQPQHF
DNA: TGTGCCAGCAGCTCCGACCCTGGGTCGTACGGTACAAATCAGCCCCAGCATTTT

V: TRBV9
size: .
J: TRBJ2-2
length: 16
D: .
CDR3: CASSSSTVANTGELFF
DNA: TGTGCCAGCAGCTCCTCGACGGTCGCGAACACCGGGGAGCTGTTTTTT

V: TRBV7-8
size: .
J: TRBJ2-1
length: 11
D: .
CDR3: CASASEVLQFF
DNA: TGTGCCAGCGCCTCTGAGGTCCTCCAGTTCTTC

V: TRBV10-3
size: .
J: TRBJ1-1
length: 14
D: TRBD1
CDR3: CAISTGGLNTEAFF
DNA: TGTGCCATCAGTACAGGGGGGCTTAACACTGAAGCTTTCTTT

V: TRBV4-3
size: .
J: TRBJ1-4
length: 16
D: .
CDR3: CASSQDAGHTDEKLFF
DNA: TGCGCCAGCAGCCAAGATGCCGGACACACGGATGAAAAACTGTTTTTT

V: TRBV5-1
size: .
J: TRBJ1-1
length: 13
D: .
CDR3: CASSLAENYEAFF
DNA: TGCGCCAGCAGCTTGGCTGAGAATTATGAAGCTTTCTTT

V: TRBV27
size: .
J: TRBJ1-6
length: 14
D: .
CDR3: CASSPPGGRSPLHF
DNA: TGTGCCAGCAGTCCCCCTGGGGGGAGGTCACCCCTCCACTTT

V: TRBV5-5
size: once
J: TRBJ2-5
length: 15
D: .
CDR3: CASSFVAGTRETQYF
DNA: TGTGCCAGCAGCTTCGTTGCCGGGACAAGGGAGACCCAGTACTTC

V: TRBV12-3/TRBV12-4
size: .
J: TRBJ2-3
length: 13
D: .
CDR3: CASSWQDTDTQYF
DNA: TGTGCCAGCAGTTGGCAAGACACAGATACGCAGTATTTT